Following are 20 T cell receptor beta chains from one sample sequenced in a study of blood T cell repertoires in COVID-19. The assay was immunoSEQ multiplex PCR, and TCRdb's table has in-frame clones only and misses some. Found here are some 30,000 clones, 84% of them singletons; the top ten hold roughly 9.8%. Sequences were obtained from peripheral blood. Receptors originate from an elderly man with active COVID-19.

The CDR3 DNA reads TGTGCCAGTAGTCCGACCCCTACAGGGAGCGAGCAGTTCTTC. Its protein product is CASSPTPTGSEQFF. V is TRBV19 and J is TRBJ2-1; D may be TRBD1 (6 bases). Germline CDR1 is LNHDA and CDR2 is SQIVND (reference sequence). This CDR3 has 14 amino acids. V lost 5 bases and J lost 10, with 18 bases in between. Together with reference TRBV19 and TRBJ2-1, the CDR3 gives the full variable domain: DGGITQSPKYLFRKEGQNVTLSCEQNLNHDAMYWYRQDPGQGLRLIYYSQIVNDFQKGDIAEGYSVSREKKESFPLTVTSAQKNPTAFYLCASSPTPTGSEQFFGPGTRLTVL.

This clone was recorded a few times. The V call is TRBV27, the J call TRBJ2-6; TRBD1 matches at 7 bases. CDR1 is MNHEY and CDR2 is SMNVEV in the germline V gene (reference sequence). V shed 6 bases, J shed 2 bases, and the junction held 10 bases outside the gene matches. The CDR3 length is 17 residues. The CDR3 reads CASRITKTGPGANVLTF. The CDR3 region has the DNA TGTGCCAGCAGGATAACCAAGACAGGGCCTGGGGCCAACGTCCTGACTTTC.

The rearrangement links TRBV7-2 to TRBJ2-3, with TRBD2 matching 10 bases. After removal of 3 bases from V and 1 base from J, the junction contained 13 bases not matched to a gene. This CDR3 is 19 amino acids long. Germline lookup yields CDR1 SGHTA and CDR2 FQGNSA. The CDR3, as DNA: TGTGCCAGCAGCTTTACCCTCCTACTAGCGGGGCTGGGCACAGATACGCAGTATTTT. As protein: CASSFTLLLAGLGTDTQYF.

This chain links TRBV18 with TRBJ1-5; 7 bases are a match to TRBD1. Germline V gene data show CDR1 as KGHSH and CDR2 as LQKENI. Germline trimming cut 2 bases from V and 5 bases from J; bases unmatched to any gene: 12. The CDR3 spans 17 residues. CDR3 residues: CASSPSISAGGDQPQHF. CDR3 nucleotide sequence: TGTGCCAGCTCACCATCAATTTCGGCAGGGGGAGATCAGCCCCAGCATTTT. Based on the CDR3 plus reference TRBV18 and TRBJ1-5, the full variable domain is NAGVMQNPRHLVRRRGQEARLRCSPMKGHSHVYWYRQLPEEGLKFMVYLQKENIIDESGMPKERFSAEFPKEGPSILRIQQVVRGDSAAYFCASSPSISAGGDQPQHFGDGTRLSIL.

This clone was detected only once. The rearrangement links TRBV11-2 to TRBJ2-5; 7 positions match TRBD2. The CDR3 length is 14 residues. The J segment lost 4 bases and the V segment lost 5 bases, leaving 7 bases of the junction unmatched. Looked up from germline, CDR1 is SGHAT and CDR2 is FQNNGV. CDR3 amino acids: CASSPISGGETQYF. Here the CDR3 DNA reads TGTGCCAGCAGCCCAATCTCGGGGGGAGAGACCCAGTACTTC.

The chain has TRBV3-1 (or the pseudogene TRBV3-2) and TRBJ1-1, with 9 positions matching TRBD1. Germline CDR1 and CDR2: LGHDT and YNNKEL (reference sequence). CDR3 length equals 22 residues. With V trimmed by 1 base and J by 0 bases, 21 bases remained unmatched. CDR3: CASSQAQGQGSGPGVMNTEAFF. The CDR3 DNA reads TGTGCCAGCAGCCAAGCTCAGGGACAGGGATCGGGGCCCGGGGTTATGAACACTGAAGCTTTCTTT.

This clone was counted a single time. In nucleotides, the CDR3 is TGTGCCAGCTCACCCGGGGGTAACTATGGCTACACCTTC. Its protein is CASSPGGNYGYTF. This chain connects TRBV18 to TRBJ1-2; tentative D call: TRBD1 (5 bases). This CDR3 comprises 13 residues. Trimming removed 3 bases from V and 1 base from J, with 6 bases in between. Germline lookup yields CDR1 KGHSH and CDR2 LQKENI.

The gene calls are TRBV5-1 and TRBJ2-1, with 8 nucleotides matching TRBD2. V gave up 1 base and J gave up 3 bases; unmatched junction bases: 3. CDR3 length: 15 residues. Germline CDR1 SGHRS, CDR2 YFSETQ. This chain's CDR3 is CASSLSLAGYNEQFF. The CDR3 DNA reads TGCGCCAGCAGCTTGTCCCTAGCGGGCTACAATGAGCAGTTCTTC. Combining the CDR3 with reference TRBV5-1 and TRBJ2-1 gives the whole variable domain KAGVTQTPRYLIKTRGQQVTLSCSPISGHRSVSWYQQTPGQGLQFLFEYFSETQRNKGNFPGRFSGRQFSNSRSEMNVSTLELGDSALYLCASSLSLAGYNEQFFGPGTRLTVL.

This sequence joins TRBV5-1 and TRBJ2-7, with D possibly matching TRBD1 (5 bases). Germline CDR1 reads SGHRS; CDR2 reads YFSETQ. This CDR3 has 12 residues. Between the trimmed V and J ends, which lost 3 bases and 6 bases, there was a span of 10 bases. The DNA of the CDR3 is TGCGCCAGCAGCTATCAGGGAATCGAGCAGTACTTC. Protein product: CASSYQGIEQYF.

This clone has only one observation. The chain employs TRBV10-3 and TRBJ2-3; 11 positions match TRBD2. The CDR3 spans 16 residues. Germline V gives CDR1 ENHRY, CDR2 SYGVKD. Losses at the gene ends were 10 bases for V and 4 bases for J; bases not matched to a gene: 13. CDR3 nucleotides: TGTGCCACGTCCTATCGGGCTAGCGGGGGGTCAGATACGCAGTATTTT. Its translation: CATSYRASGGSDTQYF.

The J gene is TRBJ2-5, the V gene TRBV18; a weak D match, TRBD2 (6 bases). This CDR3 region has 14 residues. Germline V gene data show CDR1 as KGHSH and CDR2 as LQKENI. Between the trimmed V and J ends, which lost 4 bases and 2 bases, there was a span of 11 bases. CDR3 in amino acids: CASSRTDYQETQYF. The CDR3 region has the DNA TGTGCCAGCTCACGAACGGACTATCAAGAGACCCAGTACTTC.

J is TRBJ1-6 and V is TRBV7-6; 9 nucleotides align to TRBD1. V shed 6 bases and J 7 bases; nucleotides not matched to a gene: 4. Germline V gene lookup returns CDR1 SGHVS and CDR2 FNYEAQ. The CDR3 loop spans 14 amino acids. CDR3 sequence (DNA): TGTGCCAGCAGTTCCGGGACAGGGAATTCACCCCTCCACTTT. Translating gives CASSSGTGNSPLHF.

The chain's CDR3 is CASSIRPGTTGGYGYTF. The CDR3 nucleotides read TGTGCCAGTAGTATCCGGCCAGGGACTACCGGAGGCTATGGCTACACCTTC. The V gene is TRBV19, the J gene TRBJ1-2, with D perhaps matching TRBD1 (5 bases). Germline V gene sequence: CDR1 LNHDA, CDR2 SQIVND (reference sequence). This CDR3 has 17 residues. The V gene lost 3 bases and the J gene lost 4 bases, with 21 bases spanning the gap. The full variable domain, with the rest looked up from reference TRBV19 and TRBJ1-2, is DGGITQSPKYLFRKEGQNVTLSCEQNLNHDAMYWYRQDPGQGLRLIYYSQIVNDFQKGDIAEGYSVSREKKESFPLTVTSAQKNPTAFYLCASSIRPGTTGGYGYTFGSGTRLTVV.

This chain links TRBV5-1 with TRBJ2-3, with a weak D call TRBD2 (6 bases). V was cut by 2 bases and J by 6 bases, with 16 bases left in between. Germline V CDR1 and CDR2: SGHRS, YFSETQ. The CDR3 runs to 15 residues. CDR3 sequence (DNA): TGCGCCAGCAGCTTACAAGGCGGGGCGCGGGATACGCAGTATTTT. Translated, it gives CASSLQGGARDTQYF.

For the CDR3, the DNA is TGTGCCAGCAGTCCCACGACAGGCCGTGAGCAGTACTTC. Protein sequence: CASSPTTGREQYF. This chain joins TRBV12-3 or TRBV12-4 and TRBJ2-7, with D possibly TRBD1 on 6 matching bases. The CDR3 spans 13 residues. Trimming took 5 bases from V and 7 from J, leaving 15 bases between them.

The V and J genes are TRBV5-1 and TRBJ1-4, with TRBD1 as a possible D gene (5 bases). V shed 4 bases and J shed 8 bases, with 15 bases lying between them. The CDR3 length is 14 residues. Germline loops: CDR1 SGHRS, CDR2 YFSETQ. The CDR3 region is CASSPGTRLEKLFF. The CDR3 DNA is TGCGCCAGCAGCCCCGGGACTCGACTGGAAAAACTGTTTTTT.

The chain uses TRBV19 and TRBJ2-1; 12 nucleotides line up with TRBD2. This CDR3 comprises 17 residues. Germline lookup yields CDR1 LNHDA and CDR2 SQIVND (reference sequence). J was trimmed by 2 bases and V by 3 bases; bases with no gene match: 5. The DNA for the CDR3 is TGTGCCAGTAGTATTCTCTCTAGCGGGGGGGCCTACAATGAGCAGTTCTTC. This encodes CASSILSSGGAYNEQFF.

The chain links TRBV5-1 to TRBJ2-3, with D tentatively TRBD2 (6 bases). The CDR3 consists of 16 residues. Deletions cut 4 bases from V and 2 bases from J, with 17 bases between. In germline, CDR1 is SGHRS, CDR2 YFSETQ. CDR3 in DNA: TGCGCCAGCAGCCCGACGGGACTTCCGGACACAGATACGCAGTATTTT. It codes for CASSPTGLPDTDTQYF.

This clone was seen once. The chain joins TRBV5-1 to TRBJ2-5; 12 bases agree with TRBD2. Trimming removed 0 bases from V and 4 bases from J; junction bases left unmatched: 7. The CDR3 loop spans 17 amino acids. Germline-derived CDR1 and CDR2 are SGHRS and YFSETQ. In DNA, the CDR3 is TGCGCCAGCAGCTTGGAGGCTAGCGGGGGGGCAAGAGAGACCCAGTACTTC. Amino acid sequence: CASSLEASGGARETQYF.

A single count supports this clone. The chain couples TRBV3-1 (or the pseudogene TRBV3-2) to TRBJ1-2; D might be TRBD1 (6 bases). The CDR3 sequence is 13 residues long. Trimming left V 0 bases short and J 8 bases short, with 10 bases between. Germline lookup yields CDR1 LGHDT and CDR2 YNNKEL (reference sequence). The CDR3 DNA follows: TGTGCCAGCAGCCAAGATCCACAGGGCGGCTACACCTTC. This gives the protein CASSQDPQGGYTF.